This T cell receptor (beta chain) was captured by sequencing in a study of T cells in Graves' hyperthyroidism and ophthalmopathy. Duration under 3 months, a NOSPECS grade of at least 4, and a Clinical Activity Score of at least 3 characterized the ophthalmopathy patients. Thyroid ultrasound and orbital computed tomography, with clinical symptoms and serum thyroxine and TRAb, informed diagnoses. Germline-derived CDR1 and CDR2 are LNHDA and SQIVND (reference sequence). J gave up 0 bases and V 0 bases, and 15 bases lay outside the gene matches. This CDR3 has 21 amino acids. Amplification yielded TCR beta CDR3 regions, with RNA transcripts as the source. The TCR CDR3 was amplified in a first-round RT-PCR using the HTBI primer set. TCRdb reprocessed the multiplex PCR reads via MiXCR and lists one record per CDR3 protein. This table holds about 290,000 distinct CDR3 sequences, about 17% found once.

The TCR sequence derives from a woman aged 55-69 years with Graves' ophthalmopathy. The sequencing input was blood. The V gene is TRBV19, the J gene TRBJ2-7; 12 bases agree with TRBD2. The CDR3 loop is CASSIEAPRATSGGSSYEQYF. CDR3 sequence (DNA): TGTGCCAGTAGTATAGAGGCCCCCAGGGCTACTAGCGGGGGGAGCTCCTACGAGCAGTACTTC.